The clone carrying this T cell receptor beta chain was detected many times. Antigen unknown. One junction end disagrees with the germline gene, perhaps due to a read error. This sample was taken from a study of spatial heterogeneity in lung cancer. The CDR3 has 13 residues. The germline CDR1 and CDR2 sequences are SGHTA and FQGNSA. TCRdb called the 5' RACE reads again in MiXCR, with one record for every CDR3 protein. The sample records approximately 39,000 distinct CDR3 sequences, about 7.7% being singletons. The time point here: sample taken at primary tumor resection. Study-wide results and limits: At resection, ubiquitous expanded tumor TCRs appeared in blood more than at follow-up.

The origin of this receptor is a female donor with early-stage non-small cell lung cancer. This chain uses TRBV7-2 with TRBJ1-2; no clear D gene. The source material was PBMCs, sampled at surgery. CDR3 residues: CASSSGVQRASSF. CDR3 nucleotides: TGTGCCAGCAGCTCCGGCGTACAACGGGCCTCGTCCTTC.